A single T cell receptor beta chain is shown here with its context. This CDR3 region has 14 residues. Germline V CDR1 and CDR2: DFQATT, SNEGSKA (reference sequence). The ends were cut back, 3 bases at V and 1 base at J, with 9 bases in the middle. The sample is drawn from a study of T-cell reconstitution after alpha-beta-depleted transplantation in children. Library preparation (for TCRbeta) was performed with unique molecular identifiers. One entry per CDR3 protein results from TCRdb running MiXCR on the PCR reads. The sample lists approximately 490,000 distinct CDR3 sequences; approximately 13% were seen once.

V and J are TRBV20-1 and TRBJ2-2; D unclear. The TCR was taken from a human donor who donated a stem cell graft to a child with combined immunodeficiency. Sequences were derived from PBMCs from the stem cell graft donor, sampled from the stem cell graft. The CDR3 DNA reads TGCAGTGCTAGGTGGGCAGGGAACACCGGGGAGCTGTTTTTT. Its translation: CSARWAGNTGELFF.